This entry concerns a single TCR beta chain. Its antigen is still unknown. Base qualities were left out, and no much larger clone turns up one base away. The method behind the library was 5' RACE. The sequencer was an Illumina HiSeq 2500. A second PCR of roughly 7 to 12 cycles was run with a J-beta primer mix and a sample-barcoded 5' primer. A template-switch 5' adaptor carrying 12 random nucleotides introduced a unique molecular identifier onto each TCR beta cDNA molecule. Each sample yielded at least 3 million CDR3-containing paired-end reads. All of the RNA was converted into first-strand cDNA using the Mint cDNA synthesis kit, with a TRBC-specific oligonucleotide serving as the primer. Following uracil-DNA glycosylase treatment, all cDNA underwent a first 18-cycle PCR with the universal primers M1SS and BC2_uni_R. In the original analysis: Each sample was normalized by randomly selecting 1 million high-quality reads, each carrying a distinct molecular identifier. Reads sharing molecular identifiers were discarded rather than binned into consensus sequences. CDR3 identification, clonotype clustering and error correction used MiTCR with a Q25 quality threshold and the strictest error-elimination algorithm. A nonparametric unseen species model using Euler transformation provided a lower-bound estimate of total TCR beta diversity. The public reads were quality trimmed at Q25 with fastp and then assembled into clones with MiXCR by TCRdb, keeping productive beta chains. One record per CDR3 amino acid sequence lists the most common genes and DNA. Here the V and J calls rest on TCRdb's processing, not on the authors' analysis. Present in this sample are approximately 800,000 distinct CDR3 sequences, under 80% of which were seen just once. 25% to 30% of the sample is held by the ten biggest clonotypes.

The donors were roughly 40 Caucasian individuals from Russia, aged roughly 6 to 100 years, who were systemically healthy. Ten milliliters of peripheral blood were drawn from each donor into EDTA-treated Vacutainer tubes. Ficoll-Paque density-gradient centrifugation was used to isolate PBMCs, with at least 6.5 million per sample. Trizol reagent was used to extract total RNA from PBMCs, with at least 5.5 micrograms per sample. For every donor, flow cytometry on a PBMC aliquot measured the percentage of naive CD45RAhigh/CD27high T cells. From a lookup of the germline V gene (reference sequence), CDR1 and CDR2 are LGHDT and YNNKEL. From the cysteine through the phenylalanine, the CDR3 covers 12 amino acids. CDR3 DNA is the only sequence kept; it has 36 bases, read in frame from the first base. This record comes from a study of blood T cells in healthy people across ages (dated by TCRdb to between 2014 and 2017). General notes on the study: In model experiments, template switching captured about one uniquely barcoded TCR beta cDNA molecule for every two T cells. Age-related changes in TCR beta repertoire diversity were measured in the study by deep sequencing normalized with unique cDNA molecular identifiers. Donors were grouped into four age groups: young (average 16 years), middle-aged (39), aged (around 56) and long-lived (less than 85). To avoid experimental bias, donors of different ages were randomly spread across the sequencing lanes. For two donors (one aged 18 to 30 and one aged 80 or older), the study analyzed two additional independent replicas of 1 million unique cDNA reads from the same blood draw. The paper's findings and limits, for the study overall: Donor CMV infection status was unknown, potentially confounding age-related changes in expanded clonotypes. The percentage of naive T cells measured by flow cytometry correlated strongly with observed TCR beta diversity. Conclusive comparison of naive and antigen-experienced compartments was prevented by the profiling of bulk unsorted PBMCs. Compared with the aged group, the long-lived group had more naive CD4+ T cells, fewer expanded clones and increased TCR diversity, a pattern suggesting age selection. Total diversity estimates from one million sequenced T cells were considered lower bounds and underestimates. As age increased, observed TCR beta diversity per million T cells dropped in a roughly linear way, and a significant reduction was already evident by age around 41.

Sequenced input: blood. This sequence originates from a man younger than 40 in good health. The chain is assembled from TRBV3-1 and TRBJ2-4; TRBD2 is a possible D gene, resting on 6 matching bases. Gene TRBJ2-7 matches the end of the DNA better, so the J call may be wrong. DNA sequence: TGTGCCAGCAGCCAAGGGAGGGACGAGCAGTACTTC. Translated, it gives CASSQGRDEQYF.